These 17 T cell receptor beta chains share one sample of origin, sequenced in a study of shared clonotypes between healthy human individuals. Terminally differentiated effector memory CD45RA+ cells were excluded by CCR7 positive selection of CD45RO-negative cells. Generated by immunoSEQ multiplex PCR, the TCRdb table keeps only in-frame clones and is missing some. The sample includes around 1,900,000 clones, over 85% of them seen just once. The specimen sequenced was naive CD8+ T cells from PBMCs. These receptors were collected from a man aged 18-30 years in good health. Some clones in this sample may be carry-over from other donors' samples.

This sequence joins TRBV11-2 and TRBJ2-5; 9 nucleotides line up with TRBD1. The CDR3 runs to 18 residues. V dropped 0 bases and J dropped 7; count of bases not matched to a gene: 15. Germline CDR1 is SGHAT and CDR2 is FQNNGV. The CDR3 DNA follows: TGTGCCAGCAGCTTAGATCCTGGGACAGGGTTTTTGTTAGGGACCCAGTACTTC. This gives the protein CASSLDPGTGFLLGTQYF.

About this clone: Other DNA sequences of this sample code for an identical CDR3. The chain uses TRBV19 and TRBJ2-7; D tentatively reads TRBD1 or TRBD2 (5 bases each). Germline loops: CDR1 LNHDA, CDR2 SQIVND (reference sequence). V lost 3 bases to trimming and J lost 6 bases, with 9 bases between them. There are 12 residues in the CDR3. The CDR3, as DNA: TGTGCCAGTAGTATGAGGGGCTCCGAGCAGTACTTC. The encoded protein is CASSMRGSEQYF.

The J gene is TRBJ2-5, the V gene TRBV27; D is ambiguous. The germline V gene encodes CDR1 MNHEY and CDR2 SMNVEV (reference sequence). Between the trimmed V and J ends, which lost 2 bases and 5 bases, there was a span of 15 bases. The CDR3 has 15 residues. Here the CDR3 DNA reads TGTGCCAGCAGTTTACTTCGGTCGGCAAGCGAGACCCAGTACTTC. Protein: CASSLLRSASETQYF.

The V call is TRBV11-2, the J call TRBJ2-4; TRBD1 might be the D (6 bases). Germline CDR1 is SGHAT and CDR2 is FQNNGV. Trimming stripped 2 bases from V and 6 bases from J, with 17 bases between. The CDR3 is made up of 16 amino acids. Here the CDR3 reads CASSLFADSIINIQYF. CDR3 DNA: TGTGCCAGCAGCTTATTTGCGGACAGCATAATAAACATTCAGTACTTC.

This clone was picked up one time. The rearrangement uses TRBV12-5 and TRBJ2-7; D not certain. Germline values: CDR1 LGHNT, CDR2 FRNRAP. This CDR3 is 12 amino acids long. The CDR3 sequence: CAHQILFYEQYF. Here the CDR3 DNA reads TGTGCCCATCAGATCCTTTTCTACGAGCAGTACTTC.

Here the CDR3 reads CASSLGAGAGAQPQHF. The DNA for the CDR3 is TGTGCCAGCAGTTTAGGGGCCGGGGCAGGGGCCCAGCCCCAGCATTTT. The chain is built from TRBV27 and TRBJ1-5; possible D gene TRBD1, 6 bases. Germline V gene lookup returns CDR1 MNHEY and CDR2 SMNVEV (reference sequence). The CDR3 extends over 16 amino acids. V lost 2 bases, J lost 7 bases, and 18 bases lay in between.

The chain couples TRBV7-9 to TRBJ2-1; the D is unclear. The V end was cut by 5 bases, the J end by 4 bases, with 12 bases between. CDR3 size: 14 residues. In germline, CDR1 is SEHNR, CDR2 FQNEAQ (reference sequence). CDR3 coding DNA: TGTGCCAGCAGCAAGACGTCATTTTACAATGAGCAGTTCTTC. Amino acids: CASSKTSFYNEQFF. Looking up the rest from reference TRBV7-9 and TRBJ2-1 gives the full variable domain: DTGVSQNPRHKITKRGQNVTFRCDPISEHNRLYWYRQTLGQGPEFLTYFQNEAQLEKSRLLSDRFSAERPKGSFSTLEIQRTEQGDSAMYLCASSKTSFYNEQFFGPGTRLTVL.

The chain has TRBV7-9 and TRBJ1-1, with D unclear. The ends were cut back, 4 bases at V and 5 bases at J, with 8 bases in the middle. CDR1 SEHNR and CDR2 FQNEAQ come from the germline V gene (reference sequence). This CDR3 contains 12 residues. The CDR3 sequence is CASSSRETEAFF. In DNA form, the CDR3 reads TGTGCCAGCAGCTCAAGAGAGACTGAAGCTTTCTTT.

V and J are TRBV28 and TRBJ1-1, with 10 bases identical to TRBD1. This CDR3 is 15 amino acids long. Germline values: CDR1 MDHEN, CDR2 SYDVKM. The trim removed 4 bases at V and 4 bases at J, leaving 6 bases unmatched. CDR3 protein: CASSSPDRGGTEAFF. CDR3 nucleotide sequence: TGTGCCAGCAGTTCCCCGGACAGGGGGGGCACTGAAGCTTTCTTT.

V and J are TRBV7-9 and TRBJ1-2; D remains ambiguous. The length of the CDR3 is 10 residues. Trimming removed 3 bases at V and 10 bases at J, with 6 bases between. CDR1 and CDR2 (germline): SEHNR, FQNEAQ (reference sequence). CDR3: CASSFQDYTF. The CDR3 DNA sequence: TGTGCCAGCAGCTTCCAGGACTACACCTTC.

The chain carries TRBV7-9 and TRBJ2-2, with TRBD2 matching over 8 bases. Germline lookup yields CDR1 SEHNR and CDR2 FQNEAQ (reference sequence). Losses at the gene ends were 8 bases for V and 1 base for J; bases not matched to a gene: 12. The CDR3 spans 17 residues. Here the CDR3 DNA reads TGTGCCAGCCTGAGTAGCGGGAACTTTGGGAACACCGGGGAGCTGTTTTTT. As protein: CASLSSGNFGNTGELFF.

There are a few counts of this clone. This CDR3 is also generated by other DNA sequences in the sample. This sequence joins TRBV7-9 and TRBJ2-2; 12 bases match TRBD2. The CDR3 is 16 residues long. J gave up 1 base and V 5 bases, and 2 bases lay outside the gene matches. Germline CDR1 and CDR2: SEHNR and FQNEAQ (reference sequence). The CDR3, as DNA: TGTGCCAGCAGCCCGGGACTAGCGGGGAACACCGGGGAGCTGTTTTTT. Protein: CASSPGLAGNTGELFF.

V and J are TRBV5-6 and TRBJ2-1; TRBD2 aligns across 11 bases. V was pared by 3 bases and J by 5 bases, with 4 bases of the junction left unmatched. The germline V gene encodes CDR1 SGHDT and CDR2 YYEEEE. The CDR3 extends over 15 amino acids. DNA for the CDR3: TGTGCCAGCAGCTCGCCACTAGCGGGGGACAATGAGCAGTTCTTC. Translation: CASSSPLAGDNEQFF.

V usage is TRBV27 and J usage is TRBJ2-7, with 7 nucleotides matching TRBD2. The CDR3 spans 16 residues. V shed 6 bases, J shed 3 bases, and the junction held 14 bases outside the gene matches. Germline CDR1 MNHEY, CDR2 SMNVEV (reference sequence). The CDR3 coding sequence is TGTGCCAGCAGACAACCTACCGGGACTACGAGCTACGAGCAGTACTTC. This translates into CASRQPTGTTSYEQYF.

The rearrangement joins TRBV7-9 to TRBJ2-1; D perhaps matches TRBD2 (6 bases). The CDR3 extends over 17 amino acids. The germline V gene encodes CDR1 SEHNR and CDR2 FQNEAQ (reference sequence). V dropped 6 bases and J dropped 2 bases, with 20 bases sitting between them. The DNA for the CDR3 is TGTGCCAGCAGGAAGACTAGTTCCCCCTCTCCCTACAATGAGCAGTTCTTC. Its translation: CASRKTSSPSPYNEQFF.

The genes are TRBV7-6 and TRBJ2-3, with 7 bases lining up with TRBD2. The germline CDR1 and CDR2 sequences are SGHVS and FNYEAQ. V dropped 3 bases and J dropped 4; count of bases not matched to a gene: 16. The CDR3 runs 18 residues. The CDR3 DNA is TGTGCCAGCAGCTTTGAGAGACTAGCAGACTCCCCGGCAGATACGCAGTATTTT. Protein: CASSFERLADSPADTQYF.

This chain uses TRBV19 with TRBJ1-2, with 9 nucleotides matching TRBD1. Germline V CDR1 and CDR2: LNHDA, SQIVND (reference sequence). The CDR3 covers 17 residues. With 5 bases clipped from V and 3 bases from J, the junction kept 13 bases outside the gene matches. CDR3 protein: CASSPPSWGDRDYGYTF. The CDR3 nucleotides are TGTGCCAGTAGTCCCCCTTCATGGGGGGACAGGGACTATGGCTACACCTTC.